This passage covers 19 T cell receptor beta chains from one sample sequenced in a study of T cell repertoires in cytomegalovirus infection. TCRdb re-analysed the reads in MiXCR, keeping a single row per CDR3 protein. The data show about 440,000 distinct CDR3 sequences, 31% seen once. Sequencing input: PBMCs. All receptors derive from a human donor in good health (CMV status not recorded). Some clones in this sample may be carry-over from other donors' samples.

This clonotype was picked up many times. The chain recombines TRBV6-1 with TRBJ2-7; 9 nucleotides line up with TRBD1. This CDR3 is 16 amino acids long. Germline CDR1 MNHNS, CDR2 SASEGT. V shed 4 bases and J 1 base; nucleotides not matched to a gene: 8. The CDR3 region has the DNA TGTGCCAGCAGTGTCATGGGGGGGACAGGGTCCTACGAGCAGTACTTC. Its translation is CASSVMGGTGSYEQYF.

V usage is TRBV14 and J usage is TRBJ2-2; D call uncertain. CDR1 and CDR2 from the germline V gene are SGHDN and FVKESK. Trimming pared 1 base from V and 2 bases from J, leaving 11 bases between. The length of the CDR3 is 16 residues. DNA of the CDR3: TGTGCCAGCAGCCAAGGGGCTATCTACAACACCGGGGAGCTGTTTTTT. Its translation is CASSQGAIYNTGELFF. Together with reference TRBV14 and TRBJ2-2, the CDR3 gives the full variable domain: EAGVTQFPSHSVIEKGQTVTLRCDPISGHDNLYWYRRVMGKEIKFLLHFVKESKQDESGMPNNRFLAERTGGTYSTLKVQPAELEDSGVYFCASSQGAIYNTGELFFGEGSRLTVL.

The genes are TRBV24-1 and TRBJ2-2; D not resolved. The germline V and J ends were trimmed by 9 bases and 8 bases, with 9 bases remaining between them. The germline V gene has CDR1 KGHDR and CDR2 SFDVKD. This CDR3 region has 11 residues. CDR3 nucleotides: TGTGCCACCGAACTCATGGGGGAGCTGTTTTTT. It yields the protein CATELMGELFF.

This chain connects TRBV20-1 to TRBJ2-5; 8 bases line up with TRBD1. Looked up from germline, CDR1 is DFQATT and CDR2 is SNEGSKA (reference sequence). Unmatched junction bases numbered 9, after V lost 5 bases and J lost 4 bases. The CDR3 extends over 14 amino acids. DNA of the CDR3: TGCAGTGCTCGTGACAGGGGTCCAGGAGAGACCCAGTACTTC. Translating gives CSARDRGPGETQYF.

This clonotype was seen a handful of times. V is TRBV5-6 and J is TRBJ1-3, with D possibly TRBD1 on 6 matching bases. The CDR3 length is 17 residues. V lost 0 bases and J 0 bases, leaving 13 bases between the germline ends. The germline V gene has CDR1 SGHDT and CDR2 YYEEEE. CDR3 nucleotides: TGTGCCAGCAGCTTGGATACAGGGCGGAACTCTGGAAACACCATATATTTT. Translation gives CASSLDTGRNSGNTIYF.

Here the CDR3 reads CASSREGQPNRNEQFF. In DNA, the CDR3 is TGCGCCAGCAGCCGGGAGGGACAGCCAAACCGCAATGAGCAGTTCTTC. V gene TRBV4-1 combines with J gene TRBJ2-1, with D perhaps TRBD1 or TRBD2 (7 bases each). The CDR3 loop spans 16 amino acids. Germline V gene lookup returns CDR1 MGHRA and CDR2 YSYEKL. Trimming cost V 4 bases and J 6 bases, with 19 bases left between them.

This clonotype was counted only a few times. The genes are TRBV20-1 and TRBJ1-1, with a tentative D call TRBD1 (6 bases). V shed 6 bases and J shed 7 bases, with 12 bases lying between them. This CDR3 has 11 residues. Per germline, CDR1 DFQATT and CDR2 SNEGSKA (reference sequence). CDR3 loop: CSARADSEAFF. CDR3 DNA: TGCAGTGCGCGGGCGGACAGTGAAGCTTTCTTT.

The sample holds many counts of this clonotype. The chain is built from TRBV6-1 and TRBJ1-2; TRBD1 might be the D (6 bases). There are 15 residues in the CDR3. Germline CDR1 reads MNHNS; CDR2 reads SASEGT. The V end was cut by 6 bases, the J end by 7 bases, with 21 bases between. CDR3 in DNA: TGTGCCAGCAGACCCCCGAAGGGGGGTGGTGTTGGCTACACCTTC. Translating gives CASRPPKGGGVGYTF.

This clonotype was observed a few times. This chain joins TRBV6-5 and TRBJ2-2; no clear D. Germline V gene sequence: CDR1 MNHEY, CDR2 SVGAGI. Trimming cost V 8 bases and J 0 bases, with 10 bases left between them. The CDR3 runs 14 residues. The CDR3 coding sequence is TGTGCCAGCGCGGTGAATTCGAACACCGGGGAGCTGTTTTTT. This codes for CASAVNSNTGELFF.

This clonotype was counted ten times or more. The genes are TRBV7-8 and TRBJ2-7, with 7 bases identical to TRBD1. The germline gives CDR1 SGHVS, CDR2 FQNEAQ. J lost 5 bases, V lost 5 bases, and 15 bases had no gene match. The length of the CDR3 is 16 residues. CDR3 sequence: CASSHPQGLGSDEQYF. CDR3 bases: TGTGCCAGCAGCCACCCACAGGGGCTTGGTAGCGACGAGCAGTACTTC.

About this clonotype itself: One end of the junction fails to match germline, which may point to a read error. The V call is TRBV15, the J call TRBJ2-2; 9 bases map to TRBD2. The germline gives CDR1 LNHNV, CDR2 YYDKDF (reference sequence). The CDR3 covers 16 residues. For the CDR3, the DNA is TGTGCCACCATCAGAGATTGGACTAGCGACACCGGGGAGCTGTTTTTT. Translated, it gives CATIRDWTSDTGELFF.

The chain combines TRBV7-2 with TRBJ2-1; 10 bases align to TRBD1. This CDR3 region has 15 residues. V dropped 6 bases and J dropped 5; count of bases not matched to a gene: 7. Germline V gene data show CDR1 as SGHTA and CDR2 as FQGNSA. In nucleotides, the CDR3 is TGTGCCAGCAGACGACGACAGGGGGCTGACAATGAGCAGTTCTTC. This sequence encodes CASRRRQGADNEQFF.

The chain couples TRBV30 to TRBJ2-7; D gene unclear. Trimming pared 5 bases from V and 5 bases from J, leaving 13 bases between. This CDR3 region has 12 residues. Germline V gene lookup returns CDR1 GTSNPN and CDR2 SVGIG (reference sequence). CDR3 coding DNA: TGTGCCTGGTCAAAAGGGTTCAACGAGCAGTACTTC. The encoded protein is CAWSKGFNEQYF.

This clonotype is a singleton in its sample. This may stem from a read error, because a much larger clone lies one nucleotide away. This chain joins TRBV6-1 and TRBJ1-2; 7 bases are a match to TRBD1. This CDR3 is built from 14 residues. Trimming at V came to 1 base and at J to 9 bases, leaving 8 bases not matched to a gene. Germline lookup yields CDR1 MNHNS and CDR2 SASEGT. The CDR3 spells CASSEVEGAGCYTF. The CDR3 DNA reads as TGTGCCAGCAGTGAAGTAGAGGGGGCTGGGTGCTACACCTTC.

Only a few counts were recorded for this clonotype. The chain employs TRBV6-1 and TRBJ1-4, with TRBD1 matching 11 bases. The CDR3 has 17 residues. Germline lookup yields CDR1 MNHNS and CDR2 SASEGT. The V segment lost 5 bases and the J segment 3 bases; nucleotides outside the gene matches: 8. The CDR3 sequence: CASSSPGQGEANEKLFF. The CDR3 region has the DNA TGTGCCAGCAGTTCGCCGGGACAGGGGGAAGCTAATGAAAAACTGTTTTTT.

This clonotype was observed a handful of times. The chain links TRBV7-4 to TRBJ1-3; D not certain. V was pared by 1 base and J by 8 bases, with 21 bases between. CDR1 and CDR2 from the germline V gene are SGHVT and SQSDAQ. CDR3 length equals 17 residues. DNA of the CDR3: TGTGCCAGCAGCTTAGAGGACGACCTTGTCGGGGTATACACCATATATTTT. This codes for CASSLEDDLVGVYTIYF.

This clonotype was seen a few times. The chain combines TRBV4-3 with TRBJ1-5; no clear D gene. The V gene's germline CDR1 is LGHNA and CDR2 YSLEER. CDR3 length: 14 residues. Trimming removed 0 bases from V and 2 bases from J, with 5 bases in between. The DNA for the CDR3 is TGCGCCAGCAGCCAAGATATGGGCAATCAGCCCCAGCATTTT. It translates to CASSQDMGNQPQHF.

The V call is TRBV7-6, the J call TRBJ2-5, with D perhaps TRBD1 or TRBD2 (5 bases each). The length of the CDR3 is 14 residues. Germline loops: CDR1 SGHVS, CDR2 FNYEAQ. The V end lost 0 bases, the J end lost 3 bases, and 8 bases lay between the germline ends. The CDR3 loop reads CASSLAGEKETQYF. The CDR3 DNA sequence: TGTGCCAGCAGCTTAGCAGGGGAGAAAGAGACCCAGTACTTC.

The V call is TRBV12-3 or TRBV12-4, the J call TRBJ2-1; D gene uncertain. The CDR3 has 14 residues. V lost 5 bases to trimming and J lost 8 bases, with 16 bases between them. CDR3 DNA: TGTGCCAGCAGTCCCCAAGTTAGCCCCGATGAGCAGTTCTTC. This encodes CASSPQVSPDEQFF.